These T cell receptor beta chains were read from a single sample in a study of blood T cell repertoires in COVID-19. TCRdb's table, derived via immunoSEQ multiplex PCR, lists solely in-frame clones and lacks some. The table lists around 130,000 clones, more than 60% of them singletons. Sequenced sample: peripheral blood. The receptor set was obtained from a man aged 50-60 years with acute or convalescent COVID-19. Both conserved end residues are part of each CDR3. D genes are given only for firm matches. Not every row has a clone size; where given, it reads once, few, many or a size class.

DNA: TGCGCCAGCAGCGCAGACGTACGGGGTAGCTCCTACAATGAGCAGTTCTTC
CDR3: CASSADVRGSSYNEQFF
J: TRBJ2-1
size: few
D: .
V: TRBV23-1

DNA: TGCGCCAGCAGCCTGTCGGGACTAGCGGGGGGGCCGATTGAAAATACGCAGTATTTT
CDR3: CASSLSGLAGGPIENTQYF
J: TRBJ2-3
size: .
D: TRBD2
V: TRBV4-1

DNA: TGCGCCAGCAGCCCCTCCGGTAGCGAAGGCACTGAAGCTTTCTTT
CDR3: CASSPSGSEGTEAFF
J: TRBJ1-1
size: .
D: .
V: TRBV5-1

DNA: TGCAGCGTTGGGCGGGGGCCAGACTTCGGCTACACCTTC
CDR3: CSVGRGPDFGYTF
J: TRBJ1-2
size: .
D: .
V: TRBV29-1

DNA: TGTGCCAGCTCACAAGGACAGGGGCCCGGCACTGAAGCTTTCTTT
CDR3: CASSQGQGPGTEAFF
J: TRBJ1-1
size: .
D: TRBD1
V: TRBV18

DNA: TGCGCCAGCAGCCAAGCTAGCGGGGGGATCTCCTACAATGAGCAGTTCTTC
CDR3: CASSQASGGISYNEQFF
J: TRBJ2-1
size: .
D: TRBD2
V: TRBV4-1

DNA: TGCGCCAGCAGCTTGGACAGGGTCTATGGCTACACCTTC
CDR3: CASSLDRVYGYTF
J: TRBJ1-2
size: .
D: .
V: TRBV5-1

DNA: TGTGCCAGTAGCCGGACAGGGACCGGCTATAATTCACCCCTCCACTTT
CDR3: CASSRTGTGYNSPLHF
J: TRBJ1-6
size: .
D: TRBD1
V: TRBV19

DNA: TGCAGCTCGCAGGGAGGGGGTGAGACCCAGTACTTC
CDR3: CSSQGGGETQYF
J: TRBJ2-5
size: .
D: .
V: TRBV29-1

DNA: TGTGCCAGTAGTATAACGACTAGCGCAAGCTCTGGGGCCAACGTCCTGACTTTC
CDR3: CASSITTSASSGANVLTF
J: TRBJ2-6
size: .
D: TRBD2
V: TRBV19